A selection of T cell receptor beta chains follows, all from one sample in a study of T cell repertoires in cytomegalovirus infection. TCRdb processed the reads anew with MiXCR; each CDR3 protein has one entry. This sample has approximately 500,000 distinct CDR3 sequences, with about 15% found just once. The specimen was CD8+ T cells from PBMCs. Receptors were obtained from a human donor in good health (CMV status not recorded). Some clones in this sample may be carry-over from other donors' samples. The CDR3 runs from the conserved cysteine through the conserved F or W. A D gene is named only where the DNA matches it firmly. Some rows have no size entry. The others give once, few or many, or a class for an expanded clone.

V gene	clone size	D gene	J gene	CDR3 DNA	CDR3 protein
TRBV29-1	few	-	TRBJ2-7	TGCAGCGTTGGGGTAGGCGGCTCCTACGAGCAGTACTTC	CSVGVGGSYEQYF
TRBV19	few	-	TRBJ2-2	TGTGCCAGTAGTATAGATCCAGGGACCGGGGAGCTGTTTTTT	CASSIDPGTGELFF
TRBV7-8	many	-	TRBJ2-7	TGTGCCAGCAGCTTAGCGGGACTTTTATACGAGCAGTACTTC	CASSLAGLLYEQYF
TRBV6-1	few	-	TRBJ2-7	TGTGCCAGCAGTGAAACCCCTGCGGACGAGCAGTACTTC	CASSETPADEQYF
TRBV7-9	many	TRBD2	TRBJ2-7	TGTGCCAGCAGCTCGCGGGGGGCCAAGGGCGGCGAGCAGTACTTC	CASSSRGAKGGEQYF
TRBV14	-	-	TRBJ2-1	TGTGCCAGCAGCCTTGGTCGCCTAGGGGGAAGGGATGAGCAGTTCTTC	CASSLGRLGGRDEQFF
TRBV24-1	many	TRBD1	TRBJ1-6	TGTGCCATGAAGGACAGGGGTGGACGCTCCTATAATTCACCCCTCCACTTT	CAMKDRGGRSYNSPLHF
TRBV19	many	TRBD1	TRBJ1-1	TGTGCCAGTAGTATAATTAGGGACAGGGGGCCCACTGAAGCTTTCTTT	CASSIIRDRGPTEAFF
TRBV7-9	-	TRBD1	TRBJ1-1	TGTGCCAGCAGGTCGGACAGGAGGAACACTGAAGCTTTCTTT	CASRSDRRNTEAFF
TRBV6-5	many	-	TRBJ1-2	TGTGCCAGCAGTCCGCAGGGCTATGGCTACACCTTC	CASSPQGYGYTF
TRBV5-6	-	TRBD2	TRBJ2-2	TGTGCCAGCAGCTTGGCCGCGGGGGGGAACACCGGGGAGCTGTTTTTT	CASSLAAGGNTGELFF